This entry lists 22 T cell receptor beta chains sequenced from one sample in a study of T-cell reconstitution after alpha-beta-depleted transplantation in children. This sample's TCRbeta library carried unique molecular identifier barcodes. Each CDR3 protein is one row after TCRdb ran MiXCR on the PCR reads. The sample yields just over 200,000 distinct CDR3 sequences, roughly 8.3% seen once. The sequencing used PBMCs, mostly from graft donor cells, collected 360 days after TCRalphabeta/CD19-depleted stem cell transplant. Every receptor here comes from a male patient aged 2 to 10 who had a stem cell transplant for acute myeloid leukemia, so the T cells may come from the graft donor.

This clonotype has just a few counts. This chain links TRBV7-8 with TRBJ2-7; possibly TRBD2 for D (6 bases). CDR3 length: 15 amino acids. The germline CDR1 and CDR2 sequences are SGHVS and FQNEAQ. With 1 base removed from V and 3 bases from J, the gap between germline ends came to 13 bases. The DNA of the CDR3 is TGTGCCAGCAGCTTAGTCTTGGACGGGGGCTACGAGCAGTACTTC. Translating it yields CASSLVLDGGYEQYF.

This clonotype was observed at least ten times. The rearrangement uses TRBV24-1 and TRBJ2-1; D may be TRBD1 or TRBD2 (7 bases each). The germline gives CDR1 KGHDR, CDR2 SFDVKD. The CDR3 is 15 residues long. The germline V and J ends were trimmed by 4 bases and 7 bases, with 16 bases remaining between them. The CDR3 coding sequence is TGTGCCACCAGTGACCCAGGGGGAGGGGTAAATGAGCAGTTCTTC. This sequence encodes CATSDPGGGVNEQFF.

There are many counts of this clonotype. The V call is TRBV12-3 or TRBV12-4, the J call TRBJ2-2; a weak D match, TRBD1 (6 bases). Trimming cost V 5 bases and J 4 bases, with 17 bases left between them. This CDR3 is 16 amino acids long. The CDR3 region has the DNA TGTGCCAGCAGTCCCGACGCCACAGGGCTCACCGGGGAGCTGTTTTTT. Protein product: CASSPDATGLTGELFF.

The chain employs TRBV7-9 and TRBJ2-7; D tentatively fits TRBD1 or TRBD2 (6 bases each). CDR1 and CDR2 from the germline V gene are SEHNR and FQNEAQ (reference sequence). The ends were cut back, 5 bases at V and 2 bases at J, with 16 bases in the middle. This CDR3 spans 15 amino acids. The CDR3 sequence is CASSTLAGQTYEQYF. The DNA of the CDR3 is TGTGCCAGCAGCACCCTTGCGGGACAAACCTACGAGCAGTACTTC.

V and J are TRBV20-1 and TRBJ2-5, with D uncertain. The CDR3 runs 12 residues. Germline CDR1 DFQATT, CDR2 SNEGSKA (reference sequence). Trimming took off 2 bases at V and 2 bases at J, with 6 bases between the two ends. CDR3 sequence reads: CSARLNQETQYF. The CDR3 nucleotides read TGCAGTGCTAGACTAAATCAAGAGACCCAGTACTTC.

There are a few counts of this clonotype. The gene calls are TRBV6-5 and TRBJ2-1, with D perhaps matching TRBD2 (6 bases). Trimming took off 1 base at V and 8 bases at J, with 21 bases between the two ends. The CDR3 covers 17 residues. The germline V gene has CDR1 MNHEY and CDR2 SVGAGI. The CDR3 region has the DNA TGTGCCAGCAGTTACTTGGACCTGGGACTGGTCCCCGATGAGCAGTTCTTC. It is translated as CASSYLDLGLVPDEQFF.

Ten or more counts support this clonotype. The rearrangement joins TRBV29-1 to TRBJ1-1, with a possible D match to TRBD1 (5 bases). The V end lost 4 bases, the J end lost 4 bases, and 10 bases lay between the germline ends. CDR3 length equals 12 residues. CDR1 is SQVTM and CDR2 is ANQGSEA in the germline V gene. In DNA form, the CDR3 reads TGCAGCGTTGGGGGCCGGGGCACTGAAGCTTTCTTT. Translation gives CSVGGRGTEAFF.

The gene calls are TRBV27 and TRBJ2-2, with a tentative D call TRBD1 (5 bases). Trimming took off 0 bases at V and 0 bases at J, with 8 bases between the two ends. CDR1 and CDR2 from the germline V gene are MNHEY and SMNVEV (reference sequence). The CDR3 is 16 amino acids. The CDR3: CASSLSTASNTGELFF. DNA of the CDR3: TGTGCCAGCAGTTTATCGACAGCTTCGAACACCGGGGAGCTGTTTTTT.

This clonotype has at least ten counts. The chain recombines TRBV7-2 with TRBJ2-1; possible D gene TRBD2, 6 bases. Trimming took 4 bases from V and 4 from J, leaving 14 bases between them. Per the germline V gene, CDR1 is SGHTA and CDR2 is FQGNSA. CDR3 size: 15 residues. The CDR3 reads CASSSSGTRYNEQFF. DNA for the CDR3: TGTGCCAGCAGCTCTTCCGGGACTCGTTACAATGAGCAGTTCTTC.

The chain combines TRBV6-5 with TRBJ2-7; D is ambiguous. The CDR3 spans 16 residues. CDR1 MNHEY and CDR2 SVGAGI come from the germline V gene. Trimming stripped 4 bases from V and 4 bases from J, with 20 bases between. CDR3 amino acids: CASSSQPYWAQYEQYF. The CDR3 nucleotides are TGTGCCAGCAGTTCCCAGCCTTACTGGGCGCAGTACGAGCAGTACTTC.

This clonotype occurred a few times. This chain joins TRBV5-1 and TRBJ2-7; D not resolved. The CDR3 has 12 amino acids. V lost 4 bases and J 4 bases, leaving 9 bases between the germline ends. CDR1 and CDR2 (germline): SGHRS, YFSETQ. The DNA of the CDR3 is TGCGCCAGCAGCCTCGACACTTACGAGCAGTACTTC. Translated: CASSLDTYEQYF. Variable domain in full (rest from reference TRBV5-1 and TRBJ2-7): KAGVTQTPRYLIKTRGQQVTLSCSPISGHRSVSWYQQTPGQGLQFLFEYFSETQRNKGNFPGRFSGRQFSNSRSEMNVSTLELGDSALYLCASSLDTYEQYFGPGTRLTVT.

In its sample, this clonotype was seen many times. The rearrangement joins TRBV20-1 to TRBJ2-1; D call uncertain. The ends were cut back, 6 bases at V and 3 bases at J, with 3 bases in the middle. Germline lookup yields CDR1 DFQATT and CDR2 SNEGSKA (reference sequence). The CDR3 extends over 10 amino acids. DNA of the CDR3: TGCAGTGCATTCTACAATGAGCAGTTCTTC. Translated, it gives CSAFYNEQFF.

This clonotype has just a few counts. The chain carries TRBV20-1 and TRBJ2-3; possible D gene TRBD1, 5 bases. The germline V and J ends were trimmed by 3 bases and 6 bases, with 22 bases remaining between them. Germline V gives CDR1 DFQATT, CDR2 SNEGSKA (reference sequence). The CDR3 is made up of 16 amino acids. CDR3 nucleotides: TGCAGTGCTAGCGTGTGGGGCAGACCCTCCGACGATACGCAGTATTTT. Amino acid sequence: CSASVWGRPSDDTQYF.

The chain recombines TRBV18 with TRBJ1-4; D call uncertain. The ends were cut back, 2 bases at V and 4 bases at J, with 14 bases in the middle. This CDR3 is 16 amino acids long. Germline values: CDR1 KGHSH, CDR2 LQKENI. The CDR3 protein is CASSPIERQRNEKLFF. The CDR3 DNA reads as TGTGCCAGCTCACCAATCGAACGGCAGCGTAATGAAAAACTGTTTTTT.

This clonotype was seen many times. This chain uses TRBV5-1 with TRBJ2-1; the D is unclear. This CDR3 contains 13 residues. Per germline, CDR1 SGHRS and CDR2 YFSETQ. Trimming left V 5 bases short and J 0 bases short, with 6 bases between. CDR3 in amino acids: CASRSGSYNEQFF. DNA for the CDR3: TGCGCCAGCAGGTCGGGCTCCTACAATGAGCAGTTCTTC.

The sample holds a few counts of this clonotype. V is TRBV12-3 or TRBV12-4 and J is TRBJ2-5; 8 bases fit TRBD2. The J segment lost 3 bases and the V segment lost 5 bases, leaving 5 bases of the junction unmatched. The CDR3 length is 14 residues. CDR3 protein: CASSRNSGKETQYF. CDR3 DNA sequence: TGTGCCAGCAGTCGAAATAGCGGGAAAGAGACCCAGTACTTC.

This CDR3 is CSAAQAPDLALHF. CDR3 DNA: TGCAGTGCCGCCCAGGCTCCAGATTTGGCCCTCCACTTT. The gene calls are TRBV20-1 and TRBJ1-6; D gene uncertain. The CDR3 sequence is 13 residues long. The germline CDR1 and CDR2 sequences are DFQATT and SNEGSKA (reference sequence). Trimming pared 6 bases from V and 14 bases from J, leaving 20 bases between.

Ten or more counts support this clonotype. V is TRBV20-1 and J is TRBJ2-1; 7 bases are shared with TRBD2. Germline CDR1 is DFQATT and CDR2 is SNEGSKA (reference sequence). The length of the CDR3 is 15 residues. V trimming: 1 base; J trimming: 4 bases; junction bases outside the gene matches: 7. The CDR3 DNA follows: TGCAGTGCTAGAGCCTTTCGGGGACTATACAATGAGCAGTTCTTC. It specifies CSARAFRGLYNEQFF.

This clonotype turned up a few times. The chain links TRBV6-1 to TRBJ2-7, with D possibly being TRBD1 or TRBD2 (5 bases each). V was cut by 2 bases and J by 7 bases, with 18 bases left in between. Germline-derived CDR1 and CDR2 are MNHNS and SASEGT. The CDR3 loop spans 15 amino acids. As DNA, the CDR3 is TGTGCCAGCAGTGAACAGGGAGCCCGAGCGAGGGAGCAGTACTTC. The encoded protein is CASSEQGARAREQYF.

This clonotype was recorded at least ten times. J is TRBJ2-3 and V is TRBV5-1; D is perhaps TRBD1 (5 bases). This CDR3 is built from 15 residues. V was clipped by 4 bases and J by 0 bases, with 12 bases between them. CDR1 SGHRS and CDR2 YFSETQ come from the germline V gene. CDR3 amino acids: CASSLRTHSTDTQYF. Written as DNA, the CDR3 is TGCGCCAGCAGCCTTCGGACACATAGCACAGATACGCAGTATTTT.

This clonotype was seen at least ten times. This chain links TRBV29-1 with TRBJ2-7; 7 nucleotides line up with TRBD2. The V and J ends lost 4 bases and 2 bases, in that order; junction bases with no gene match: 8. This CDR3 has 14 residues. Germline V gives CDR1 SQVTM, CDR2 ANQGSEA. CDR3 nucleotides: TGCAGCGTTGGATCTCTGGCGGGAGCCTACGAGCAGTACTTC. This sequence encodes CSVGSLAGAYEQYF.

This clonotype appeared many times. The chain links TRBV20-1 to TRBJ2-1; a weak D match, TRBD2 (6 bases). This CDR3 comprises 11 residues. Germline CDR1 DFQATT, CDR2 SNEGSKA (reference sequence). V lost 6 bases, J lost 7 bases, and 10 bases lay in between. The CDR3 coding sequence is TGCAGTGCCACCGCGGGGAATGAGCAGTTCTTC. Protein product: CSATAGNEQFF.